The entry below gives a single TCR beta chain sequence along with its context. Its antigen is not known. This CDR3 is built from 16 residues. J lost 8 bases, V lost 4 bases, and 8 bases had no gene match. CDR1 and CDR2 (germline): MGHRA, YSYEKL. This record belongs to a study of cytomegalovirus exposure and HLA in healthy donors. Primers for the PCR totalled 60 Vbeta and 13 Jbeta. TCRdb's copy holds only in-frame clones and misses some; the assay was immunoSEQ multiplex PCR. The table has about 130,000 clones, approximately 80% seen once; the top ten hold 2% to 2.5%. The study, taken as a whole, reports: Analyses of presence/absence relied on an assumption of roughly uniform sequencing depth across donors. Relative to the approximately 670-donor mean, N-insertions were reportedly fewer in an Asian-associated ancestry cluster in a later analysis.

Sequenced: PBMCs. This chain joins TRBV4-1 and TRBJ2-2; TRBD2 agrees at 12 bases. The receptor comes from a man aged 25 to 40 in good health and CMV-seronegative. DNA of the CDR3: TGCGCCAGCAGCCCCCCCTGGACTAGCGGGAAGGGGGAGCTGTTTTTT. Amino acids: CASSPPWTSGKGELFF.